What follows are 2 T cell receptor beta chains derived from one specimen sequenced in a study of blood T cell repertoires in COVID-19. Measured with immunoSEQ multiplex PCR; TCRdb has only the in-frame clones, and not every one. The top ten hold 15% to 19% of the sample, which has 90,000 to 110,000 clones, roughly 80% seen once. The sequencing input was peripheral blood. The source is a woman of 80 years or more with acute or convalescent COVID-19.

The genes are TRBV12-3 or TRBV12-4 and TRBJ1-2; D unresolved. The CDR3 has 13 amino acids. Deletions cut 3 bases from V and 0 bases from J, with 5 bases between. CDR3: CASSFSANYGYTF. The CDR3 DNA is TGTGCCAGCAGTTTTTCCGCTAACTATGGCTACACCTTC.

Here the CDR3 reads CASTTSGNQPQHF. The CDR3 DNA is TGTGCCAGCACCACCAGTGGCAATCAGCCCCAGCATTTT. The V call is TRBV7-8, the J call TRBJ1-5; D is ambiguous. The germline gives CDR1 SGHVS, CDR2 FQNEAQ. The CDR3 has 13 amino acids. The ends were cut back, 7 bases at V and 2 bases at J, with 9 bases in the middle.